Below are 29 T cell receptor beta chains sequenced from a single sample in a study of blood T cell repertoires in COVID-19. The repertoire was sequenced with immunoSEQ multiplex PCR; TCRdb's copy has only in-frame clones and lacks some. The table lists more than 150,000 clones, about 88% of them singletons. Sequencing was done on a sample of peripheral blood. Source of these receptors: a man aged 55 to 70 with COVID-19, enrolled during active disease.

This clone was detected only once. The gene calls are TRBV29-1 and TRBJ2-1, with 8 positions matching TRBD2. The ends lost 5 bases at V and 6 bases at J; junction bases unmatched: 3. The germline V gene encodes CDR1 SQVTM and CDR2 ANQGSEA. The CDR3 extends over 12 amino acids. The CDR3 bases are TGCAGCGTTCGGGGGGGCGGCAATGAGCAGTTCTTC. Translation gives CSVRGGGNEQFF.

This chain joins TRBV7-9 and TRBJ2-3; TRBD2 might be the D (6 bases). CDR1 is SEHNR and CDR2 is FQNEAQ in the germline V gene (reference sequence). With 8 bases removed from V and 1 base from J, the gap between germline ends came to 16 bases. The CDR3 extends over 15 amino acids. The CDR3 sequence is CASGEGGVRTDTQYF. The CDR3 DNA follows: TGTGCCAGCGGGGAAGGCGGGGTCCGCACAGATACGCAGTATTTT. Together with reference TRBV7-9 and TRBJ2-3, the CDR3 gives the full variable domain: DTGVSQNPRHKITKRGQNVTFRCDPISEHNRLYWYRQTLGQGPEFLTYFQNEAQLEKSRLLSDRFSAERPKGSFSTLEIQRTEQGDSAMYLCASGEGGVRTDTQYFGPGTRLTVL.

In DNA, the CDR3 is TGTGCCAGCAGCTTAGGTCCGGGGTTGTACAATGAGCAGTTCTTC. It yields the protein CASSLGPGLYNEQFF. The V and J genes are TRBV7-2 and TRBJ2-1; maybe TRBD2 (5 bases). This CDR3 has 15 amino acids. From germline, CDR1 is SGHTA and CDR2 FQGNSA. The V end lost 1 base, the J end lost 4 bases, and 11 bases lay between the germline ends.

On this clone: This sample also contains other DNA sequences that code for the same CDR3. The CDR3 DNA reads as TGTGCCAGCAGTCTGCGGGGGGGAGCTGAAGCTTTCTTT. Translated, it gives CASSLRGGAEAFF. The chain recombines TRBV25-1 with TRBJ1-1; TRBD1 might be the D (5 bases). The length of the CDR3 is 13 residues. Trimming stripped 5 bases from V and 6 bases from J, with 13 bases between. The germline CDR1 and CDR2 sequences are MGHDK and SYGVNS.

The gene calls are TRBV4-2 and TRBJ1-6; 10 nucleotides line up with TRBD1. V was clipped by 3 bases and J by 10 bases; unmatched bases: 9. From germline, CDR1 is LGHNA and CDR2 YNFKEQ. The CDR3 length is 16 residues. CDR3 in DNA: TGTGCCAGCAGCCAGACAGGGGGCGCGGGGGCCTCACCCCTCCACTTT. This gives the protein CASSQTGGAGASPLHF.

The V and J genes are TRBV7-2 and TRBJ1-6; 10 bases line up with TRBD1. The V gene's germline CDR1 is SGHTA and CDR2 FQGNSA. V was pared by 5 bases and J by 7 bases, with 11 bases of the junction left unmatched. The CDR3 has 17 residues. In DNA form, the CDR3 reads TGTGCCAGCAGCCTCATGCCCTCGGGACAGGGGAATTCACCCCTCCACTTT. Protein product: CASSLMPSGQGNSPLHF.

This clone was observed a single time. CDR3 protein: CASRRLGTSGSSYNEQFF. CDR3 nucleotide sequence: TGCGCCAGCCGCCGACTCGGGACTAGCGGGAGCTCCTACAATGAGCAGTTCTTC. The chain couples TRBV4-1 to TRBJ2-1; 14 bases fit TRBD2. V trimming: 8 bases; J trimming: 0 bases; junction bases outside the gene matches: 9. The CDR3 is 18 residues long. From germline, CDR1 is MGHRA and CDR2 YSYEKL.

The chain is built from TRBV6-2 or TRBV6-3 and TRBJ1-5, with 9 nucleotides matching TRBD1. The CDR3 consists of 16 residues. V shed 6 bases, J shed 9 bases, and the junction held 15 bases outside the gene matches. Germline-derived CDR1 and CDR2 are MNHEY and SVGEGT. The CDR3 region has the DNA TGTGCCAGCAGCCGGGGCGGGACAGGGCTTATAGGGCCCCAGCATTTT. Translated: CASSRGGTGLIGPQHF.

The V and J genes are TRBV19 and TRBJ2-1; 7 bases map to TRBD2. Germline V lookup: CDR1 LNHDA, CDR2 SQIVND (reference sequence). With V trimmed by 1 base and J by 0 bases, 3 bases remained unmatched. The CDR3 loop spans 16 amino acids. The CDR3 loop is CASSIGKRDSYNEQFF. The CDR3 bases are TGTGCCAGTAGTATAGGAAAGCGGGACTCCTACAATGAGCAGTTCTTC. The full variable domain, its missing parts supplied by reference TRBV19 and TRBJ2-1, is DGGITQSPKYLFRKEGQNVTLSCEQNLNHDAMYWYRQDPGQGLRLIYYSQIVNDFQKGDIAEGYSVSREKKESFPLTVTSAQKNPTAFYLCASSIGKRDSYNEQFFGPGTRLTVL.

This clone was recorded a few times. The rearrangement links TRBV18 to TRBJ1-1, with D possibly TRBD1 on 6 matching bases. V gave up 6 bases and J gave up 11 bases, with 16 bases separating them. In germline, CDR1 is KGHSH, CDR2 LQKENI. CDR3 size: 12 residues. CDR3 bases: TGTGCCAGCTCGTCGGACAGCTTATTGGCTTTCTTT. Protein product: CASSSDSLLAFF.

The rearrangement links TRBV7-8 to TRBJ2-6; 8 bases line up with TRBD1. This CDR3 is built from 16 residues. Trimming removed 8 bases from V and 0 bases from J; junction bases left unmatched: 6. Germline CDR1 and CDR2: SGHVS and FQNEAQ. The CDR3 DNA reads as TGTGCCAGCTGGGACAGGACAAGCTCTGGGGCCAACGTCCTGACTTTC. Translated, it gives CASWDRTSSGANVLTF.

This clone has a handful of counts. The V gene is TRBV7-8, the J gene TRBJ2-7; 11 bases fit TRBD2. Germline V gene sequence: CDR1 SGHVS, CDR2 FQNEAQ. The CDR3 is 14 amino acids. The ends lost 5 bases at V and 3 bases at J; junction bases unmatched: 3. This CDR3 reads CASSIGLAGYEQYF. For the CDR3, the DNA is TGTGCCAGCAGCATAGGACTAGCGGGCTACGAGCAGTACTTC.

The chain joins TRBV19 to TRBJ2-1; D is undetermined. There are 15 residues in the CDR3. Trimming removed 6 bases at V and 6 bases at J, with 18 bases between. The V gene's germline CDR1 is LNHDA and CDR2 SQIVND (reference sequence). The CDR3 protein is CASSPLVASGNEQFF. CDR3 bases: TGTGCCAGTAGCCCCTTAGTGGCGTCGGGCAATGAGCAGTTCTTC.

V usage is TRBV6-1 and J usage is TRBJ2-2, with D hard to call. This CDR3 region has 14 residues. Germline CDR1 reads MNHNS; CDR2 reads SASEGT. The ends were cut back, 2 bases at V and 4 bases at J, with 8 bases in the middle. CDR3 sequence reads: CASSERVVTGELFF. CDR3 bases: TGTGCCAGCAGTGAACGGGTAGTCACCGGGGAGCTGTTTTTT.

The rearrangement links TRBV3-1 (or the pseudogene TRBV3-2) to TRBJ1-2, with D tentatively TRBD1 (5 bases). Trimming took 4 bases from V and 3 from J, leaving 15 bases between them. Germline V gene lookup returns CDR1 LGHDT and CDR2 YNNKEL (reference sequence). The CDR3 runs to 15 residues. CDR3 DNA sequence: TGTGCCAGCAGCCGGGCTTATCAGGGTGACTATGGCTACACCTTC. Its translation is CASSRAYQGDYGYTF.

The chain uses TRBV6-5 and TRBJ2-7; 9 nucleotides agree with TRBD2. V was clipped by 0 bases and J by 3 bases; unmatched bases: 6. CDR3 length: 16 amino acids. Germline values: CDR1 MNHEY, CDR2 SVGAGI. CDR3 amino acids: CASSYSGLAGNYEQYF. The CDR3, as DNA: TGTGCCAGCAGTTACTCGGGGCTAGCGGGGAACTACGAGCAGTACTTC.

J is TRBJ1-6 and V is TRBV18; 7 bases align to TRBD1. Unmatched junction bases numbered 4, after V lost 2 bases and J lost 6 bases. The germline V gene has CDR1 KGHSH and CDR2 LQKENI. CDR3 length: 15 residues. In DNA, the CDR3 is TGTGCCAGCTCACCAGCCGGGACAGCTAATTCACCCCTCCACTTT. It codes for CASSPAGTANSPLHF.

The V gene is TRBV11-3, the J gene TRBJ2-7; 14 nucleotides match TRBD2. This CDR3 has 16 residues. V was clipped by 5 bases and J by 5 bases; unmatched bases: 8. Germline V gene sequence: CDR1 SGHNT, CDR2 YENEEA. The CDR3 bases are TGTGCCAGCAGCCTAGGACTAGCGGGAGGTCAACACGAGCAGTACTTC. Encoded protein: CASSLGLAGGQHEQYF.

This chain joins TRBV20-1 and TRBJ1-2; 10 bases match TRBD1. The CDR3 covers 10 residues. From germline, CDR1 is DFQATT and CDR2 SNEGSKA (reference sequence). The CDR3 sequence is CNGQGDVHTF. In DNA, the CDR3 is TGCAACGGACAGGGGGACGTCCACACCTTC.

The genes are TRBV7-2 and TRBJ2-3, with D tentatively TRBD2 (5 bases). The germline CDR1 and CDR2 sequences are SGHTA and FQGNSA. V shed 1 base and J shed 1 base, with 9 bases lying between them. CDR3 length: 15 residues. This CDR3 reads CASSLGGVGTDTQYF. The CDR3 bases are TGTGCCAGCAGCTTAGGGGGAGTCGGCACAGATACGCAGTATTTT. Full variable domain (outside the CDR3, taken from reference TRBV7-2 and TRBJ2-3): GAGVSQSPSNKVTEKGKDVELRCDPISGHTALYWYRQSLGQGLEFLIYFQGNSAPDKSGLPSDRFSAERTGGSVSTLTIQRTQQEDSAVYLCASSLGGVGTDTQYFGPGTRLTVL.

The chain uses TRBV23-1 and TRBJ1-2; D remains ambiguous. TRBV23-1 is an open reading frame, and its role is uncertain. V lost 4 bases, J lost 0 bases, and 9 bases lay in between. The length of the CDR3 is 14 residues. The CDR3 protein is CASSPPVSNYGYTF. CDR3 sequence (DNA): TGCGCCAGCAGTCCCCCAGTTTCTAACTATGGCTACACCTTC.

The chain uses TRBV15 and TRBJ1-3; D is ambiguous. Trimming cost V 2 bases and J 0 bases, with 14 bases left between them. Germline V CDR1 and CDR2: LNHNV, YYDKDF (reference sequence). The CDR3 contains 17 residues. The CDR3 region has the DNA TGTGCCACCAGCAGAACCCCCAGTGAGGCCTCTGGAAACACCATATATTTT. It is translated as CATSRTPSEASGNTIYF.

Here the CDR3 reads CASSFPTGVEQYF. CDR3 nucleotides: TGTGCCAGCAGTTTCCCGACAGGGGTCGAGCAGTACTTC. The V gene is TRBV28, the J gene TRBJ2-7; the match to TRBD1 covers 8 bases. The CDR3 is 13 amino acids. The germline V gene has CDR1 MDHEN and CDR2 SYDVKM. The ends lost 3 bases at V and 6 bases at J; junction bases unmatched: 4.

This chain uses TRBV27 with TRBJ2-7, with 9 bases identical to TRBD1. V shed 8 bases and J 6 bases; nucleotides not matched to a gene: 11. The CDR3 contains 14 residues. Per germline, CDR1 MNHEY and CDR2 SMNVEV (reference sequence). The chain's CDR3 is CASWTGTGSAEQYF. The CDR3 DNA reads as TGTGCCAGCTGGACCGGGACAGGGTCTGCCGAGCAGTACTTC.

In DNA form, the CDR3 reads TGTGCCAGCAGTCCGCGGACAGACATGACCGGGGAGCTGTTTTTT. It yields the protein CASSPRTDMTGELFF. The chain joins TRBV6-5 to TRBJ2-2; D is possibly TRBD1 (6 bases). Germline V gene lookup returns CDR1 MNHEY and CDR2 SVGAGI. This CDR3 has 15 residues. V lost 5 bases and J 5 bases, leaving 15 bases between the germline ends.

The chain joins TRBV19 to TRBJ2-2; D ambiguous. The CDR3 has 14 residues. V was cut by 4 bases and J by 5 bases, with 11 bases left in between. Germline CDR1 reads LNHDA; CDR2 reads SQIVND (reference sequence). The CDR3 sequence: CASSTARRTGELFF. The DNA for the CDR3 is TGTGCCAGTAGTACCGCTAGAAGAACCGGGGAGCTGTTTTTT.

V gene TRBV6-5 combines with J gene TRBJ2-2, with TRBD1 as a possible D gene (6 bases). The CDR3 extends over 13 amino acids. Germline values: CDR1 MNHEY, CDR2 SVGAGI. The V end was cut by 6 bases, the J end by 6 bases, with 11 bases between. The CDR3 reads CASRKGGAGELFF. The CDR3 DNA reads TGTGCCAGCAGGAAAGGGGGTGCCGGGGAGCTGTTTTTT.

This clone was recorded once. V is TRBV9 and J is TRBJ1-2; no firm D call. There are 12 residues in the CDR3. Deletions cut 7 bases from V and 4 bases from J, with 11 bases between. Germline V lookup: CDR1 SGDLS, CDR2 YYNGEE. The CDR3 DNA sequence: TGTGCCAGCGTCGGGAACGGCTATGGCTACACCTTC. It specifies CASVGNGYGYTF.

This chain connects TRBV5-6 to TRBJ2-2; D perhaps matches TRBD1 (6 bases). The CDR3 runs to 17 residues. The germline V and J ends were trimmed by 2 bases and 2 bases, with 16 bases remaining between them. Per the germline V gene, CDR1 is SGHDT and CDR2 is YYEEEE. This CDR3 is CASSFIGLQGNTGELFF. The CDR3 DNA reads as TGTGCCAGCAGCTTCATCGGATTACAGGGAAACACCGGGGAGCTGTTTTTT. Filled out from reference TRBV5-6 and TRBJ2-2, the complete variable domain reads DAGVTQSPTHLIKTRGQQVTLRCSPKSGHDTVSWYQQALGQGPQFIFQYYEEEERQRGNFPDRFSGHQFPNYSSELNVNALLLGDSALYLCASSFIGLQGNTGELFFGEGSRLTVL.